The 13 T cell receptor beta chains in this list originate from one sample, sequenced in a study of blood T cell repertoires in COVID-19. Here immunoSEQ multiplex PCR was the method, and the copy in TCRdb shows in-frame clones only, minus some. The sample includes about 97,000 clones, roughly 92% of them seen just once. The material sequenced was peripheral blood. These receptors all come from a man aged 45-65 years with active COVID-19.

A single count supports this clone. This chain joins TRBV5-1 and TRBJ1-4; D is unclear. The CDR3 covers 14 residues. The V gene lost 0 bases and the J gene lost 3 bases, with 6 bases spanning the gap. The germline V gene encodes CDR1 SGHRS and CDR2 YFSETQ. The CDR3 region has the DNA TGCGCCAGCAGCTTGGACGGGGCTAATGAAAAACTGTTTTTT. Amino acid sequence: CASSLDGANEKLFF. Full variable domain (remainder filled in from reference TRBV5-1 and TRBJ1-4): KAGVTQTPRYLIKTRGQQVTLSCSPISGHRSVSWYQQTPGQGLQFLFEYFSETQRNKGNFPGRFSGRQFSNSRSEMNVSTLELGDSALYLCASSLDGANEKLFFGSGTQLSVL.

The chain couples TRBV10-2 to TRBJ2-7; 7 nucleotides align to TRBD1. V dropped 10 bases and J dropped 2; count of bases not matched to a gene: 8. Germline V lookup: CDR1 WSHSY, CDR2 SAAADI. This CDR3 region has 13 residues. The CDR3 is CATTPDRTYEQYF. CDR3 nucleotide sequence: TGCGCCACGACACCGGACAGGACCTACGAGCAGTACTTC.

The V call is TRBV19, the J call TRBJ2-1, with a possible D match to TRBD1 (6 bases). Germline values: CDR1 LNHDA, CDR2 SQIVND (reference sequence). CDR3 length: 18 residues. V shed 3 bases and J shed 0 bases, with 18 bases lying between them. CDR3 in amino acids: CASSIRGRTGNSYNEQFF. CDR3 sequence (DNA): TGTGCCAGTAGTATCCGGGGACGCACAGGGAACTCCTACAATGAGCAGTTCTTC.

CDR3 in amino acids: CASSNGRNSPLHF. CDR3 sequence (DNA): TGTGCCAGCAGCAACGGGAGGAATTCACCCCTCCACTTT. The rearrangement uses TRBV13 and TRBJ1-6; no clear D gene. The V end was cut by 5 bases, the J end by 7 bases, with 9 bases between. The CDR3 is 13 amino acids. Germline V CDR1 and CDR2: PRHDT, FYEKMQ (reference sequence).

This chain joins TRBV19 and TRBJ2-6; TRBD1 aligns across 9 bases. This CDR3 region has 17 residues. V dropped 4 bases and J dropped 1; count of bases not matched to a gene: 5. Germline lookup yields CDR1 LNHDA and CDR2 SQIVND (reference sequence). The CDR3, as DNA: TGTGCCAGTAGTACCCGGACAGGGGATTCTGGGGCCAACGTCCTGACTTTC. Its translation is CASSTRTGDSGANVLTF.

Here the CDR3 reads CAWSTGSTYEQYF. For the CDR3, the DNA is TGTGCCTGGAGCACAGGGAGTACCTACGAGCAGTACTTC. The chain recombines TRBV30 with TRBJ2-7, with D possibly being TRBD1 (6 bases). V lost 3 bases and J 2 bases, leaving 11 bases between the germline ends. This CDR3 spans 13 amino acids. Germline V lookup: CDR1 GTSNPN, CDR2 SVGIG (reference sequence).

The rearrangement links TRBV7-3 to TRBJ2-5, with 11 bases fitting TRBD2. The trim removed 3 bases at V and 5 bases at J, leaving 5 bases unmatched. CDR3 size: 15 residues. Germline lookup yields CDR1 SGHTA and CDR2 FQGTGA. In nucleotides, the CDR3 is TGTGCCAGCAGCTTTTTAGCGGGAGGGAGGGAGACCCAGTACTTC. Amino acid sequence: CASSFLAGGRETQYF.

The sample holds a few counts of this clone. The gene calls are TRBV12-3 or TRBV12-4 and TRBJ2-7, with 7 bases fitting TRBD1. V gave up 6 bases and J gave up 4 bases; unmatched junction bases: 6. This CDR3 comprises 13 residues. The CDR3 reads CASRQGTIYEQYF. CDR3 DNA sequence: TGTGCCAGCAGACAGGGGACAATATACGAGCAGTACTTC.

The DNA of the CDR3 is TGTGCCAGCAGCGTAGATCTAATAGAGACCCAGTACTTC. It encodes CASSVDLIETQYF. This rearrangement joins TRBV9 to TRBJ2-5; unclear D gene. There are 13 residues in the CDR3. Trimming left V 0 bases short and J 4 bases short, with 7 bases between. Germline lookup yields CDR1 SGDLS and CDR2 YYNGEE.

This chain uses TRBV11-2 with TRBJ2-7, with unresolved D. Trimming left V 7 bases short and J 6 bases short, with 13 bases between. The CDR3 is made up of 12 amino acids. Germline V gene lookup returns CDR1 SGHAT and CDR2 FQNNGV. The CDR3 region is CASTNAGSEQYF. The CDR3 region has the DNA TGTGCCAGCACCAATGCTGGCAGCGAGCAGTACTTC.

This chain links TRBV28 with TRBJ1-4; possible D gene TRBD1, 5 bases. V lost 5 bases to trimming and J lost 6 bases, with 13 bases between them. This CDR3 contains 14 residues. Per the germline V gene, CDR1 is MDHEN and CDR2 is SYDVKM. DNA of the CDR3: TGTGCCAGCAGTCGGGGAGGGACCCATGAAAAACTGTTTTTT. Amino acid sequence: CASSRGGTHEKLFF.

CDR3 region: CASSEFGQGFTGELFF. DNA for the CDR3: TGTGCCAGCAGTGAATTTGGACAGGGCTTCACCGGGGAGCTGTTTTTT. The chain links TRBV6-1 to TRBJ2-2; 8 nucleotides line up with TRBD1. The CDR3 covers 16 residues. CDR1 and CDR2 from the germline V gene are MNHNS and SASEGT. Germline trimming cut 2 bases from V and 4 bases from J; bases unmatched to any gene: 6.

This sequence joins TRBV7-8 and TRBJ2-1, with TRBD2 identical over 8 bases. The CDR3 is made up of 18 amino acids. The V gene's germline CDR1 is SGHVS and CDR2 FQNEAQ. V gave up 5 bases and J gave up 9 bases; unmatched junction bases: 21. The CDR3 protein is CASSLRVGTSGIYGEQFF. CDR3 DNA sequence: TGTGCCAGCAGCCTAAGGGTCGGCACTAGCGGAATTTACGGTGAGCAGTTCTTC.